This TCR beta chain was documented in a study of blood T cell repertoires in COVID-19. Per germline, CDR1 SGHDT and CDR2 YYEEEE. The CDR3 length is 16 residues. V dropped 4 bases and J dropped 3; count of bases not matched to a gene: 11. Generated by immunoSEQ multiplex PCR, the TCRdb table keeps only in-frame clones and is missing some. The data show about 120,000 clones, approximately 87% seen once. The receptor was isolated from an older man who had recovered from COVID-19. The specimen was peripheral blood. The chain combines TRBV5-6 with TRBJ2-5; 8 bases match TRBD1. CDR3 sequence (DNA): TGTGCCAGCAGCCCAGGACAGGGAAGAATCGAAGAGACCCAGTACTTC. This translates into CASSPGQGRIEETQYF.